These T cell receptor beta chains were read from a single sample in a study of T cell clones after liver transplantation. Generated by immunoSEQ multiplex PCR, the TCRdb table keeps only in-frame clones and is missing some. This sample yields 8,500 to 10,000 clones, of which nearly 80% are seen a single time; 15% to 20% belongs to the top ten. Specimen: CD8+ T cells from blood, collected before liver transplant. The receptors here all came from a human donor who received a liver transplant. Each CDR3 is given with its conserved first and last residue. Each record gives: clone size, D gene, V gene, J gene, CDR3 DNA, CDR3 protein. D genes are given only for firm matches. Rows give clone size only sometimes, using once, few, many, or a class for an expanded clone.

size: .; D: .; V: TRBV5-7; J: TRBJ2-7; DNA: TGTGCCAGCTATTCAGGGGGGGGAGGTCCCTACGAGCAGTACTTC; CDR3: CASYSGGGGPYEQYF
size: .; D: TRBD1; V: TRBV4-3; J: TRBJ1-2; DNA: TGCGCCAGCAGCCAAGGACAGGGGTACAACTATGGCTACACCTTC; CDR3: CASSQGQGYNYGYTF
size: .; D: TRBD1; V: TRBV9; J: TRBJ2-5; DNA: TGTGCCAGCAGCGTAGAAGGTGGTGGACAGGACTTCAGGACCCAGTACTTC; CDR3: CASSVEGGGQDFRTQYF
size: .; D: TRBD2; V: TRBV30; J: TRBJ2-7; DNA: TGTGCCTGGAGTGTACTGACCGGCGGTCTAGCGGGACCCCATTGGGAGCAGTACTTC; CDR3: CAWSVLTGGLAGPHWEQYF
size: .; D: .; V: TRBV27; J: TRBJ1-1; DNA: TGTGCCAGCAGTTTATACCAAGACATGAACACTGAAGCTTTCTTT; CDR3: CASSLYQDMNTEAFF
size: once; D: TRBD2; V: TRBV27; J: TRBJ2-3; DNA: TGTGCCAGCAGCCAGATAGCGGGAGGGCCCCCAGATACGCAGTATTTT; CDR3: CASSQIAGGPPDTQYF
size: .; D: .; V: TRBV6-1; J: TRBJ1-6; DNA: TGTGCCAGCAGTGAAGCGGGGTGGTACAGGACACTCTTTTCACCCCTCCACTTT; CDR3: CASSEAGWYRTLFSPLHF
size: .; D: .; V: TRBV5-5; J: TRBJ2-7; DNA: TGTGCCAGCAGCGGGCGGGACAGCACCTACGAGCAGTACTTC; CDR3: CASSGRDSTYEQYF
size: .; D: .; V: TRBV6-4; J: TRBJ2-1; DNA: TGTGCCAGCAGCCCGGGACCCCTTAGATACAATGAGCAGTTCTTC; CDR3: CASSPGPLRYNEQFF
size: few; D: TRBD2; V: TRBV5-1; J: TRBJ2-1; DNA: TGCGCCAGCAGCTTACAGACTAGCGGGAGTTACAATGAGCAGTTCTTC; CDR3: CASSLQTSGSYNEQFF
size: few; D: .; V: TRBV11-2; J: TRBJ2-5; DNA: TGTGCCAGCAGCCCTGGGACAATGCAAGAGACCCAGTACTTC; CDR3: CASSPGTMQETQYF
size: .; D: .; V: TRBV9; J: TRBJ1-2; DNA: TGTGCCAGCAGCGTTCGGGAAAGGGACTATGGCTACACCTTC; CDR3: CASSVRERDYGYTF
size: .; D: .; V: TRBV28; J: TRBJ2-3; DNA: TGTGCCAGCAGTTCCTCTCCACGGGAGTATAATGCAGATACGCAGTATTTT; CDR3: CASSSSPREYNADTQYF
size: .; D: TRBD2; V: TRBV27; J: TRBJ2-5; DNA: TGTGCCAGCAGTTTCCAACAGACTAGCGGAGAGACCCAGTACTTC; CDR3: CASSFQQTSGETQYF
size: .; D: .; V: TRBV4-3; J: TRBJ2-7; DNA: TGCGCCAGCAGCCAAGATCTACCCTACGAGCAGTACTTC; CDR3: CASSQDLPYEQYF
size: .; D: .; V: TRBV4-1; J: TRBJ1-1; DNA: TGCGCCAGCAGCTTCTTCTCACAGAAGAACACTGAAGCTTTCTTT; CDR3: CASSFFSQKNTEAFF
size: .; D: TRBD2; V: TRBV11-3; J: TRBJ2-1; DNA: TGTGCCAGCAGCGGGTCCGGGGGGGTTTCTGAGCAGTTCTTC; CDR3: CASSGSGGVSEQFF
size: .; D: .; V: TRBV29-1; J: TRBJ2-1; DNA: TGCAGCGTTGAGACCCCCAATCACTACAATGAGCAGTTCTTC; CDR3: CSVETPNHYNEQFF
size: .; D: TRBD2; V: TRBV4-2; J: TRBJ2-3; DNA: TGTGCCAGCAGCCTCACTAGCGGGGGGACCACAGATACGCAGTATTTT; CDR3: CASSLTSGGTTDTQYF
size: .; D: .; V: TRBV7-2; J: TRBJ2-7; DNA: TGTGCCAGCAGCTTAGGCGGGGCCGCCTACGAGCAGTACTTC; CDR3: CASSLGGAAYEQYF
size: .; D: .; V: TRBV28; J: TRBJ2-1; DNA: TGTGCCAGCAGTACTCCCGGGAGATTATACAATGAGCAGTTCTTC; CDR3: CASSTPGRLYNEQFF
size: once; D: .; V: TRBV7-8; J: TRBJ1-1; DNA: TGTGCCAGCAGCCCGTGGGGGGACGGCGAAGCTTTCTTT; CDR3: CASSPWGDGEAFF
size: .; D: TRBD2; V: TRBV28; J: TRBJ2-5; DNA: TGTGCCAGCAGTTTAGCCAAACTAGCGGTTTACCAAGAGACCCAGTACTTC; CDR3: CASSLAKLAVYQETQYF
size: once; D: .; V: TRBV19; J: TRBJ1-5; DNA: TGTGCCAGTAGTATGAATGGCGGCGACTATAGCAATCAGCCCCAGCATTTT; CDR3: CASSMNGGDYSNQPQHF
size: once; D: TRBD2; V: TRBV27; J: TRBJ2-1; DNA: TGTGCCAGCAGCCCCGGGGGGGATGAGCAGTTCTTC; CDR3: CASSPGGDEQFF
size: .; D: .; V: TRBV7-3; J: TRBJ1-2; DNA: TGTGCCAGCAGCTCGTCCGGGACAACCTATGGCTACACCTTC; CDR3: CASSSSGTTYGYTF
size: .; D: .; V: TRBV15; J: TRBJ1-3; DNA: TGTGCCACCAGCAGAGATGGGGGGGGAGCTGGAAACACCATATATTTT; CDR3: CATSRDGGGAGNTIYF
size: .; D: .; V: TRBV7-8; J: TRBJ2-5; DNA: TGTGCCAGCAGCTTGGGACGGAACCTCCAAGAGACCCAGTACTTC; CDR3: CASSLGRNLQETQYF
size: .; D: TRBD2; V: TRBV4-3; J: TRBJ2-1; DNA: TGCGCCAGCAGCCAAGAGCTAGCGGGTTACAATGAGCAGTTCTTC; CDR3: CASSQELAGYNEQFF
size: once; D: TRBD1; V: TRBV7-9; J: TRBJ1-5; DNA: TGTGCCAGCAGCTTAGATTTAGGGACAGCACTTAATAGCAATCAGCCCCAGCATTTT; CDR3: CASSLDLGTALNSNQPQHF